A single sample is the source of the 27 T cell receptor beta chains below, sequenced in a study of T cell clones after liver transplantation. Here immunoSEQ multiplex PCR was the method, and the copy in TCRdb shows in-frame clones only, minus some. This sample has roughly 15,000 clones, with roughly 84% found just once. The source material was CD8+ T cells from blood, sampled approximately 43 months after liver transplant. Receptors originate from a human patient who received a liver transplant. Some of these T cells may belong to the graft donor.

This clone was observed once. The genes are TRBV5-4 and TRBJ2-7; D is perhaps TRBD1 (5 bases). The CDR3 runs to 14 residues. Deletions cut 0 bases from V and 0 bases from J, with 7 bases between. Germline V CDR1 and CDR2: SGHNT, YYREEE (reference sequence). In nucleotides, the CDR3 is TGTGCCAGCAGCTTGGTGGACAACTCCTACGAGCAGTACTTC. Amino acid sequence: CASSLVDNSYEQYF.

The chain joins TRBV28 to TRBJ2-2; D perhaps matches TRBD2 (6 bases). V was trimmed by 5 bases and J by 1 base, leaving 14 bases between them. From germline, CDR1 is MDHEN and CDR2 SYDVKM. The CDR3 extends over 16 amino acids. The CDR3 loop reads CASSPLADLNTGELFF. CDR3 bases: TGTGCCAGCAGTCCATTAGCGGACCTGAACACCGGGGAGCTGTTTTTT.

The chain joins TRBV7-3 to TRBJ2-1, with 10 bases identical to TRBD2. The germline V gene encodes CDR1 SGHTA and CDR2 FQGTGA. Germline trimming cut 4 bases from V and 2 bases from J; bases unmatched to any gene: 11. The CDR3 contains 18 residues. In nucleotides, the CDR3 is TGTGCCAGCAGCTATTTCGGACTAGCGGAGCCCCCCTACAATGAGCAGTTCTTC. It codes for CASSYFGLAEPPYNEQFF.

This clone was detected once. The J gene is TRBJ2-1, the V gene TRBV5-1, with a tentative D call TRBD2 (5 bases). The V gene lost 0 bases and the J gene lost 9 bases, with 13 bases spanning the gap. The CDR3 has 14 residues. Germline values: CDR1 SGHRS, CDR2 YFSETQ. CDR3 region: CASSLELALPEQFF. The CDR3, as DNA: TGCGCCAGCAGCTTGGAGCTAGCTCTGCCTGAGCAGTTCTTC.

J is TRBJ2-1 and V is TRBV2, with no clear D. Trimming shortened V by 1 base and J by 3 bases, and 13 bases separated the two germline ends. Germline CDR1 reads SNHLY; CDR2 reads FYNNEI. CDR3 length: 16 residues. The CDR3 region has the DNA TGTGCCAGCAGTGAAGGATTTAAAGGTATCTACAATGAGCAGTTCTTC. Its protein product is CASSEGFKGIYNEQFF.

V and J are TRBV4-3 and TRBJ2-1; 7 nucleotides agree with TRBD2. After removal of 3 bases from V and 13 bases from J, the junction contained 12 bases not matched to a gene. The CDR3 is made up of 14 amino acids. Germline V lookup: CDR1 LGHNA, CDR2 YSLEER. The CDR3 reads CASSQAVVSGVQFF. The DNA of the CDR3 is TGCGCCAGCAGCCAGGCTGTCGTGAGCGGGGTTCAGTTCTTC.

For this clone: This sample also contains other DNA sequences that code for the same CDR3. The chain is built from TRBV29-1 and TRBJ2-1; 7 positions agree with TRBD1. In germline, CDR1 is SQVTM, CDR2 ANQGSEA. CDR3 size: 12 residues. The DNA for the CDR3 is TGCAGTGTGACAGGGAGTAGGAATGAGCAGTTCTTC. Its protein is CSVTGSRNEQFF.

The chain combines TRBV19 with TRBJ2-7; TRBD1 matches 7 bases. V was clipped by 3 bases and J by 7 bases; unmatched bases: 6. Germline V gene lookup returns CDR1 LNHDA and CDR2 SQIVND (reference sequence). The CDR3 is made up of 13 amino acids. The CDR3 DNA follows: TGTGCCAGTAGTATGACAGGGCTCGGGGAGCAGTACTTC. As protein: CASSMTGLGEQYF.

This clone is medium-sized (0.01 to 0.1%) within its sample. This chain links TRBV19 with TRBJ2-3; D is unresolved. V dropped 1 base and J dropped 6 bases, with 5 bases sitting between them. In germline, CDR1 is LNHDA, CDR2 SQIVND (reference sequence). The CDR3 covers 12 residues. The CDR3 loop is CASSIGWDTQYF. In nucleotides, the CDR3 is TGTGCCAGTAGTATAGGCTGGGATACGCAGTATTTT.

The table lists this clone with a count of one. The V gene is TRBV27, the J gene TRBJ2-1, with 7 positions matching TRBD2. Trimming removed 0 bases from V and 9 bases from J; junction bases left unmatched: 5. Germline V gene lookup returns CDR1 MNHEY and CDR2 SMNVEV (reference sequence). This CDR3 has 14 residues. The CDR3 sequence: CASSLSGWGGEQFF. DNA of the CDR3: TGTGCCAGCAGTTTATCGGGTTGGGGGGGTGAGCAGTTCTTC.

The chain employs TRBV29-1 and TRBJ2-1; D call uncertain. Germline V gene data show CDR1 as SQVTM and CDR2 as ANQGSEA. Between the trimmed V and J ends, which lost 6 bases and 10 bases, there was a span of 13 bases. The CDR3 contains 11 residues. The CDR3 DNA reads TGCAGCGTCCTTGAAGTAGGGGAGCAGTTCTTC. Its translation is CSVLEVGEQFF.

The V and J genes are TRBV21-1 and TRBJ2-4; the table assigns TRBD2, which was not confirmed against the DNA. TRBV21-1 is marked as a pseudogene. The CDR3 is 19 residues long. The CDR3 spells CASSKVGLGGRLAKNIQYF. DNA for the CDR3: TGTGCCAGCAGCAAGGTAGGGTTGGGGGGACGCCTAGCCAAAAACATTCAGTACTTC.

The V call is TRBV19, the J call TRBJ1-6; D gene ambiguous. Germline assignment: CDR1 LNHDA and CDR2 SQIVND (reference sequence). The germline V and J ends were trimmed by 3 bases and 9 bases, with 6 bases remaining between them. The CDR3 is made up of 12 amino acids. The CDR3 coding sequence is TGTGCCAGTAGTATCTTAGGTTCACCCCTCCACTTT. It specifies CASSILGSPLHF.

This sequence joins TRBV19 and TRBJ2-7; possibly TRBD1 or TRBD2 for D (5 bases each). Germline V gives CDR1 LNHDA, CDR2 SQIVND (reference sequence). The CDR3 is 14 residues long. Trimming took off 3 bases at V and 4 bases at J, with 13 bases between the two ends. Here the CDR3 reads CASSIWGEGYEQYF. The CDR3 nucleotides are TGTGCCAGTAGTATTTGGGGCGAGGGGTACGAGCAGTACTTC.

This clone has only one observation. This chain uses TRBV5-5 with TRBJ2-5; a weak D match, TRBD1 (6 bases). Germline CDR1 is SGHKS and CDR2 is YYEKEE (reference sequence). V was trimmed by 5 bases and J by 2 bases, leaving 10 bases between them. This CDR3 is 13 amino acids long. The CDR3 region has the DNA TGTGCCAGCAGAGGGGACATTCAAGAGACCCAGTACTTC. Translating gives CASRGDIQETQYF.

The chain links TRBV5-1 to TRBJ1-1; TRBD1 is a possible D gene (6 bases). This CDR3 is built from 12 residues. Germline values: CDR1 SGHRS, CDR2 YFSETQ. V shed 0 bases and J shed 10 bases, with 10 bases lying between them. The CDR3 DNA is TGCGCCAGCAGCTTGGCGGGGGCTGGAGCTTTCTTT. Its protein product is CASSLAGAGAFF.

This clone appeared a few times. This rearrangement joins TRBV7-6 to TRBJ2-5, with D perhaps TRBD1 or TRBD2 (6 bases each). The CDR3 length is 12 residues. Germline lookup yields CDR1 SGHVS and CDR2 FNYEAQ. With 6 bases removed from V and 5 bases from J, the gap between germline ends came to 10 bases. The DNA of the CDR3 is TGTGCCAGCAGGGAGGGGGACGAGACCCAGTACTTC. Protein sequence: CASREGDETQYF.

The chain couples TRBV6-4 to TRBJ2-3; 7 bases match TRBD2. The CDR3 consists of 14 residues. Germline V gives CDR1 MRHNA, CDR2 SNTAGT. J was trimmed by 4 bases and V by 2 bases; bases with no gene match: 3. CDR3: CASSDGLEADTQYF. The CDR3 DNA reads TGTGCCAGCAGTGACGGACTAGAAGCAGATACGCAGTATTTT.

This chain connects TRBV4-3 to TRBJ1-1; D remains ambiguous. The germline CDR1 and CDR2 sequences are LGHNA and YSLEER. The V gene lost 2 bases and the J gene lost 9 bases, with 7 bases spanning the gap. This CDR3 has 11 residues. Written as DNA, the CDR3 is TGCGCCAGCAGCCAAAATGCTCAAGCTTTCTTT. Encoded protein: CASSQNAQAFF.

In its sample, this clone is large (0.1 to 1%). V is TRBV7-6 and J is TRBJ2-1; D might be TRBD1 or TRBD2, each matching 5 bases. Trimming pared 6 bases from V and 3 bases from J, leaving 9 bases between. The CDR3 spans 13 residues. The germline CDR1 and CDR2 sequences are SGHVS and FNYEAQ. The CDR3 DNA reads as TGTGCCAGCAGACGGGACGGCTACAATGAGCAGTTCTTC. Protein sequence: CASRRDGYNEQFF.

The chain recombines TRBV30 with TRBJ2-6; tentatively, D is TRBD1 (5 bases). This CDR3 is 14 amino acids long. The V end was cut by 0 bases, the J end by 3 bases, with 6 bases between. CDR1 is GTSNPN, CDR2 SVGIG, per germline (reference sequence). The CDR3 region is CAWSVGVGANVLTF. CDR3 bases: TGTGCCTGGAGTGTAGGGGTTGGGGCCAACGTCCTGACTTTC.

The CDR3 DNA follows: TGTGCCAGCAGCGTAGTTTCGACTAGCGGGTTCTACGAGCAGTACTTC. The encoded protein is CASSVVSTSGFYEQYF. V usage is TRBV9 and J usage is TRBJ2-7; 10 nucleotides agree with TRBD2. CDR3 length: 16 amino acids. The ends lost 0 bases at V and 3 bases at J; junction bases unmatched: 6. Germline loops: CDR1 SGDLS, CDR2 YYNGEE.

This chain connects TRBV28 to TRBJ2-7, with D maybe TRBD2 (6 bases). Germline CDR1 and CDR2: MDHEN and SYDVKM. The CDR3 contains 14 residues. Trimming stripped 2 bases from V and 3 bases from J, with 11 bases between. The DNA for the CDR3 is TGTGCCAGCAGTTTACGGGGCGGGGTCTACGAGCAGTACTTC. This gives the protein CASSLRGGVYEQYF.

V usage is TRBV9 and J usage is TRBJ2-2; no reliable D call. The CDR3 sequence is 15 residues long. Germline CDR1 reads SGDLS; CDR2 reads YYNGEE. Trimming removed 0 bases at V and 3 bases at J, with 9 bases between. The DNA for the CDR3 is TGTGCCAGCAGCGTAGGGGTTTCCGACACCGGGGAGCTGTTTTTT. It yields the protein CASSVGVSDTGELFF. The entire variable domain, with the rest obtained from reference TRBV9 and TRBJ2-2, is as follows: DSGVTQTPKHLITATGQRVTLRCSPRSGDLSVYWYQQSLDQGLQFLIQYYNGEERAKGNILERFSAQQFPDLHSELNLSSLELGDSALYFCASSVGVSDTGELFFGEGSRLTVL.

This chain joins TRBV7-3 and TRBJ2-3; D tentatively fits TRBD1 or TRBD2 (6 bases each). Between the trimmed V and J ends, which lost 4 bases and 2 bases, there was a span of 13 bases. The CDR3 sequence is 15 residues long. Germline V gene sequence: CDR1 SGHTA, CDR2 FQGTGA. CDR3 nucleotide sequence: TGTGCCAGCAGCTCCCTTGGGGGGCCCACAGATACGCAGTATTTT. Protein sequence: CASSSLGGPTDTQYF.

CDR3 in amino acids: CASTGTNYGYTF. The CDR3 coding sequence is TGTGCCAGCACCGGGACAAACTATGGCTACACCTTC. V and J are TRBV2 and TRBJ1-2; tentative D call: TRBD1 (6 bases). CDR1 is SNHLY, CDR2 FYNNEI, per germline. The germline V and J ends were trimmed by 7 bases and 2 bases, with 8 bases remaining between them. This CDR3 spans 12 amino acids.

The gene calls are TRBV27 and TRBJ2-3; TRBD2 matches 10 bases. Germline values: CDR1 MNHEY, CDR2 SMNVEV (reference sequence). With 6 bases clipped from V and 3 bases from J, the junction kept 15 bases outside the gene matches. CDR3 length: 18 amino acids. The DNA of the CDR3 is TGTGCCAGCAGCCGGACTAGCGGCCGAGAGCAGTTAACAGATACGCAGTATTTT. It yields the protein CASSRTSGREQLTDTQYF.